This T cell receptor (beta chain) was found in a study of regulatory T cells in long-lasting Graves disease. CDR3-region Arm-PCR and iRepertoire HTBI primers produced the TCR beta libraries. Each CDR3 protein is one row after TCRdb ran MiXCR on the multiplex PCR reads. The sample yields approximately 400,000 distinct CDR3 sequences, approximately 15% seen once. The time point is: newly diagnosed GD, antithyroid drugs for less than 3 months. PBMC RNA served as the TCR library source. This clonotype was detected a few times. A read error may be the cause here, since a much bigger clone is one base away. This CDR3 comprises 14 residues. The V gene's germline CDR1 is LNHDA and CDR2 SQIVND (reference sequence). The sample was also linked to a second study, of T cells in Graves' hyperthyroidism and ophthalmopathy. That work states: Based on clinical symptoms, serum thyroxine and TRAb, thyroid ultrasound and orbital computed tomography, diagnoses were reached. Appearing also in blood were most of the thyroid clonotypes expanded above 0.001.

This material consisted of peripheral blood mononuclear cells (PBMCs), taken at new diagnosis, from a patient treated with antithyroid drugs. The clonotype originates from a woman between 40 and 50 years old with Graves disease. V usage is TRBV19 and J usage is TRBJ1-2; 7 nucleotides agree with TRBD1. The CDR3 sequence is CASSARQGVYGHTF. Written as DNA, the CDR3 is TGTGCCAGTAGTGCCCGACAGGGTGTCTATGGCCACACCTTC.